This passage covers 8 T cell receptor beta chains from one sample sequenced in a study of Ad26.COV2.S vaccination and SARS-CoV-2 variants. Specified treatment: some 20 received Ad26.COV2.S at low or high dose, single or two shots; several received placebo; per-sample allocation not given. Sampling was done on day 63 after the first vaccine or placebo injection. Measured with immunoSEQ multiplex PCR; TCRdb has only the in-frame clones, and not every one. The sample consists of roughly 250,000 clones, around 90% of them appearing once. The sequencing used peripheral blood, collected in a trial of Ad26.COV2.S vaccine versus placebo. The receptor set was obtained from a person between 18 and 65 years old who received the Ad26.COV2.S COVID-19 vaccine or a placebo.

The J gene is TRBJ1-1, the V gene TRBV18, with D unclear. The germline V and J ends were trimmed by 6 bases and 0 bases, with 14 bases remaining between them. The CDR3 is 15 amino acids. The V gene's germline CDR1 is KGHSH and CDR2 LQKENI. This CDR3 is CASSPAIGLNTEAFF. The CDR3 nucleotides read TGTGCCAGCTCTCCTGCCATCGGGTTGAACACTGAAGCTTTCTTT.

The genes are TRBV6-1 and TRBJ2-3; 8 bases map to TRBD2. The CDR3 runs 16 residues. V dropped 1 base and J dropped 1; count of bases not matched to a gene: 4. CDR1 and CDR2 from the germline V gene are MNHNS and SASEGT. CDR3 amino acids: CASSEVGSGGTDTQYF. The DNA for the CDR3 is TGTGCCAGCAGTGAAGTGGGTAGCGGGGGCACAGATACGCAGTATTTT.

The CDR3 loop is CASSRGSGGPTEAFF. CDR3 sequence (DNA): TGTGCCAGCAGCCGGGGATCAGGGGGCCCGACTGAAGCTTTCTTT. This sequence joins TRBV4-2 and TRBJ1-1; 8 bases line up with TRBD1. Germline CDR1 is LGHNA and CDR2 is YNFKEQ. Losses at the gene ends were 4 bases for V and 5 bases for J; bases not matched to a gene: 9. The CDR3 runs to 15 residues.

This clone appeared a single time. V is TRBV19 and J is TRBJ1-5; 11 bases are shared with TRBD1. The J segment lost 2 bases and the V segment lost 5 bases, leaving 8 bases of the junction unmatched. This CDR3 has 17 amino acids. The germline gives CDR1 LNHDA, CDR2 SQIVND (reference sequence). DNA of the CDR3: TGTGCCAGTAGTCCTGGGACAGGGGGGAGACGCAATCAGCCCCAGCATTTT. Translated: CASSPGTGGRRNQPQHF.

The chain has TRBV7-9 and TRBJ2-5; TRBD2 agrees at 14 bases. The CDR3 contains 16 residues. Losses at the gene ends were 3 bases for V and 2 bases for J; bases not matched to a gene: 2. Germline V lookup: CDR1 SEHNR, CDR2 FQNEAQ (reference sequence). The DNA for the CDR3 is TGTGCCAGCAGCTTGACTAGCGGGGGGGTACAAGAGACCCAGTACTTC. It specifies CASSLTSGGVQETQYF. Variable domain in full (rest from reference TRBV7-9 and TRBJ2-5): DTGVSQNPRHKITKRGQNVTFRCDPISEHNRLYWYRQTLGQGPEFLTYFQNEAQLEKSRLLSDRFSAERPKGSFSTLEIQRTEQGDSAMYLCASSLTSGGVQETQYFGPGTRLLVL.

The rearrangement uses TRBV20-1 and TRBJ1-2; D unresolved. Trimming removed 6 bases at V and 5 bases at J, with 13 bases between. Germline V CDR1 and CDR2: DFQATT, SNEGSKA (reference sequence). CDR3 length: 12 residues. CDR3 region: CSASRTGYGYTF. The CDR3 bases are TGCAGTGCGAGTAGGACGGGGTATGGCTACACCTTC.

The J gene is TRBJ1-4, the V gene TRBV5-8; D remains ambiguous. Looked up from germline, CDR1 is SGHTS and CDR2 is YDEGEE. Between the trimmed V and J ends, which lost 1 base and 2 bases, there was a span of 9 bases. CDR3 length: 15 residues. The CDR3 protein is CASSLSGLTNEKLFF. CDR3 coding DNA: TGTGCCAGCAGCTTGAGCGGGCTCACTAATGAAAAACTGTTTTTT.

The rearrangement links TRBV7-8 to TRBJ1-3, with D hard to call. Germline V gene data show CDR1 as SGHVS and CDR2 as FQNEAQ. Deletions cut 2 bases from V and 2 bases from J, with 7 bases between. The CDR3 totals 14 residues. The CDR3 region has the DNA TGTGCCAGCAGCTTATGGAGCGCTGGAAACACCATATATTTT. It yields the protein CASSLWSAGNTIYF.